Listed here is a single T cell receptor beta chain. Its antigen is not known. Assay: immunoSEQ multiplex PCR; the TCRdb copy retains only in-frame clones and omits some. The profile shows about 97,000 clones, roughly 91% of them singletons. Autologous stem cell transplantation was followed by relapse in every patient, and brentuximab vedotin exposure varied. Complete response, partial response or progressive disease constituted the best response categories observed. This entry is derived from a study of PD-1 blockade in classical Hodgkin lymphoma. Study summary: The study gave patients nivolumab 3 mg/kg intravenously every 2 weeks.

Whole-study results and caveats: Individuals who commenced nivolumab within less than 1 year of ASCT were excluded.

The receptor was derived from a human donor with classical Hodgkin lymphoma. Material: peripheral blood mononuclear cells (PBMCs), obtained before the second cycle of nivolumab.

This chain's CDR3 is CASSSVGGEQYF. In DNA, the CDR3 is TGTGCCAGCAGCTCTGTGGGCGGAGAGCAGTACTTC. J is TRBJ2-7 and V is TRBV7-3; D uncertain. V dropped 4 bases and J dropped 7 bases, with 11 bases sitting between them. This CDR3 is 12 amino acids long. Germline assignment: CDR1 SGHTA and CDR2 FQGTGA.